This is a list of T cell receptor beta chains from one sample in a study of regulatory T cells in long-lasting Graves disease. Each CDR3 protein is one row after TCRdb ran MiXCR on the multiplex PCR reads. The sample contains roughly 450,000 distinct CDR3 sequences, around a fifth of which appear only once. Sequencing used peripheral blood mononuclear cells (PBMCs), obtained when the disease was refractory, from a patient treated with antithyroid drugs. All receptors come from a female donor with Graves disease. The CDR3 runs from the conserved cysteine through the conserved F or W. D genes are given only for firm matches. Some rows mark clone size as missing; the rest say once, few, many or name a class of expanded clone.

V: TRBV2
J: TRBJ2-5
size: many
D: NA
CDR3: CASSEDAASGETQYF
DNA: TGTGCCAGCAGTGAAGATGCGGCCTCCGGGGAGACCCAGTACTTC

V: TRBV30
J: TRBJ1-5
size: many
D: NA
CDR3: CAWTPAGNQPQHF
DNA: TGTGCCTGGACTCCCGCGGGTAATCAGCCCCAGCATTTT

V: TRBV9
J: TRBJ2-7
size: NA
D: NA
CDR3: CASSVGLPRESYEQYF
DNA: TGTGCCAGCAGCGTCGGCTTGCCCCGGGAGTCGTATGAGCAGTACTTC

V: TRBV12-3/TRBV12-4
J: TRBJ1-2
size: few
D: NA
CDR3: CASSLQVLYGYTF
DNA: TGTGCCAGCAGTTTGCAGGTTCTCTATGGCTACACCTTC

V: TRBV7-6
J: TRBJ1-2
size: many
D: TRBD1
CDR3: CASSLVGQGAVGYTF
DNA: TGTGCCAGCAGCTTAGTAGGACAGGGGGCAGTTGGCTACACCTTC

V: TRBV19
J: TRBJ2-6
size: many
D: NA
CDR3: CASSIIFSGANVLTF
DNA: TGTGCCAGTAGTATAATCTTTTCTGGGGCCAACGTCCTGACTTTC

V: TRBV28
J: TRBJ2-2
size: many
D: NA
CDR3: CASRTGSGTGELFF
DNA: TGTGCCAGCAGAACAGGGAGTGGGACCGGGGAGCTGTTTTTT

V: TRBV7-9
J: TRBJ1-1
size: NA
D: TRBD1
CDR3: CASSLGSQGAFEKEAFF
DNA: TGTGCCAGCAGCTTAGGATCGCAGGGGGCGTTCGAAAAAGAAGCTTTCTTT

V: TRBV30
J: TRBJ1-1
size: many
D: NA
CDR3: CAWTEGGANTEAFF
DNA: TGTGCCTGGACCGAGGGAGGGGCGAACACTGAAGCTTTCTTT

V: TRBV11-2
J: TRBJ1-1
size: many
D: TRBD1
CDR3: CASSSPGQGSSIGEAFF
DNA: TGTGCCAGCAGCTCTCCGGGACAGGGGTCTTCTATAGGTGAAGCTTTCTTT

V: TRBV30
J: TRBJ1-1
size: many
D: TRBD1
CDR3: CAWRDQGGAFF
DNA: TGTGCCTGGAGGGACCAGGGGGGAGCTTTCTTT

V: TRBV5-4
J: TRBJ1-4
size: few
D: NA
CDR3: CASSLRQVAEEKLFF
DNA: TGTGCCAGCAGCTTGCGGCAGGTTGCAGAAGAAAAACTGTTTTTT

V: TRBV11-2
J: TRBJ2-6
size: many
D: NA
CDR3: CASSPIRGAGANVLTF
DNA: TGTGCCAGCAGCCCTATCCGGGGTGCTGGGGCCAACGTCCTGACTTTC

V: TRBV14
J: TRBJ2-7
size: NA
D: TRBD2
CDR3: CASSPRRLAGEWHSYEQYF
DNA: TGTGCCAGCAGCCCTCGGCGGCTAGCGGGAGAATGGCACTCCTACGAGCAGTACTTC

V: TRBV20-1
J: TRBJ1-2
size: few
D: TRBD1
CDR3: CSARGGTGANYGYTF
DNA: TGCAGTGCTAGAGGGGGGACAGGAGCTAACTATGGCTACACCTTC

V: TRBV28
J: TRBJ2-7
size: many
D: NA
CDR3: CASSDRVDEQYF
DNA: TGTGCCAGCAGTGATAGGGTCGACGAGCAGTACTTC

V: TRBV6-5
J: TRBJ2-6
size: NA
D: NA
CDR3: CASGYLVTGANVLTF
DNA: TGTGCCAGCGGTTACTTGGTTACTGGGGCCAACGTCCTGACTTTC

V: TRBV6-5
J: TRBJ1-1
size: NA
D: NA
CDR3: CASSYRGITNTEAFF
DNA: TGTGCCAGCAGTTACAGGGGGATTACGAACACTGAAGCTTTCTTT

V: TRBV7-2
J: TRBJ2-2
size: few
D: TRBD2
CDR3: CASSGAGGGPNTGELFF
DNA: TGTGCCAGCAGCGGAGCTGGCGGGGGGCCGAACACCGGGGAGCTGTTTTTT

V: TRBV19
J: TRBJ1-2
size: NA
D: NA
CDR3: CASSPHRDGYGYTF
DNA: TGTGCCAGTAGTCCCCACCGGGACGGCTATGGCTACACCTTC

V: TRBV6-1
J: TRBJ1-5
size: NA
D: NA
CDR3: CASSERTDYSNQPQHF
DNA: TGTGCCAGCAGTGAACGGACAGATTATAGCAATCAGCCCCAGCATTTT

V: TRBV29-1
J: TRBJ1-1
size: NA
D: NA
CDR3: CSVETGAGTEAFF
DNA: TGCAGCGTTGAGACCGGGGCCGGGACTGAAGCTTTCTTT

V: TRBV12-3/TRBV12-4
J: TRBJ2-1
size: NA
D: NA
CDR3: CASSLSIEEQFF
DNA: TGTGCCAGCAGTTTATCGATTGAAGAGCAGTTCTTC

V: TRBV4-2
J: TRBJ1-5
size: NA
D: NA
CDR3: CASSRNRDPASPQHF
DNA: TGTGCCAGCAGCCGGAATAGGGACCCAGCATCACCCCAGCATTTT